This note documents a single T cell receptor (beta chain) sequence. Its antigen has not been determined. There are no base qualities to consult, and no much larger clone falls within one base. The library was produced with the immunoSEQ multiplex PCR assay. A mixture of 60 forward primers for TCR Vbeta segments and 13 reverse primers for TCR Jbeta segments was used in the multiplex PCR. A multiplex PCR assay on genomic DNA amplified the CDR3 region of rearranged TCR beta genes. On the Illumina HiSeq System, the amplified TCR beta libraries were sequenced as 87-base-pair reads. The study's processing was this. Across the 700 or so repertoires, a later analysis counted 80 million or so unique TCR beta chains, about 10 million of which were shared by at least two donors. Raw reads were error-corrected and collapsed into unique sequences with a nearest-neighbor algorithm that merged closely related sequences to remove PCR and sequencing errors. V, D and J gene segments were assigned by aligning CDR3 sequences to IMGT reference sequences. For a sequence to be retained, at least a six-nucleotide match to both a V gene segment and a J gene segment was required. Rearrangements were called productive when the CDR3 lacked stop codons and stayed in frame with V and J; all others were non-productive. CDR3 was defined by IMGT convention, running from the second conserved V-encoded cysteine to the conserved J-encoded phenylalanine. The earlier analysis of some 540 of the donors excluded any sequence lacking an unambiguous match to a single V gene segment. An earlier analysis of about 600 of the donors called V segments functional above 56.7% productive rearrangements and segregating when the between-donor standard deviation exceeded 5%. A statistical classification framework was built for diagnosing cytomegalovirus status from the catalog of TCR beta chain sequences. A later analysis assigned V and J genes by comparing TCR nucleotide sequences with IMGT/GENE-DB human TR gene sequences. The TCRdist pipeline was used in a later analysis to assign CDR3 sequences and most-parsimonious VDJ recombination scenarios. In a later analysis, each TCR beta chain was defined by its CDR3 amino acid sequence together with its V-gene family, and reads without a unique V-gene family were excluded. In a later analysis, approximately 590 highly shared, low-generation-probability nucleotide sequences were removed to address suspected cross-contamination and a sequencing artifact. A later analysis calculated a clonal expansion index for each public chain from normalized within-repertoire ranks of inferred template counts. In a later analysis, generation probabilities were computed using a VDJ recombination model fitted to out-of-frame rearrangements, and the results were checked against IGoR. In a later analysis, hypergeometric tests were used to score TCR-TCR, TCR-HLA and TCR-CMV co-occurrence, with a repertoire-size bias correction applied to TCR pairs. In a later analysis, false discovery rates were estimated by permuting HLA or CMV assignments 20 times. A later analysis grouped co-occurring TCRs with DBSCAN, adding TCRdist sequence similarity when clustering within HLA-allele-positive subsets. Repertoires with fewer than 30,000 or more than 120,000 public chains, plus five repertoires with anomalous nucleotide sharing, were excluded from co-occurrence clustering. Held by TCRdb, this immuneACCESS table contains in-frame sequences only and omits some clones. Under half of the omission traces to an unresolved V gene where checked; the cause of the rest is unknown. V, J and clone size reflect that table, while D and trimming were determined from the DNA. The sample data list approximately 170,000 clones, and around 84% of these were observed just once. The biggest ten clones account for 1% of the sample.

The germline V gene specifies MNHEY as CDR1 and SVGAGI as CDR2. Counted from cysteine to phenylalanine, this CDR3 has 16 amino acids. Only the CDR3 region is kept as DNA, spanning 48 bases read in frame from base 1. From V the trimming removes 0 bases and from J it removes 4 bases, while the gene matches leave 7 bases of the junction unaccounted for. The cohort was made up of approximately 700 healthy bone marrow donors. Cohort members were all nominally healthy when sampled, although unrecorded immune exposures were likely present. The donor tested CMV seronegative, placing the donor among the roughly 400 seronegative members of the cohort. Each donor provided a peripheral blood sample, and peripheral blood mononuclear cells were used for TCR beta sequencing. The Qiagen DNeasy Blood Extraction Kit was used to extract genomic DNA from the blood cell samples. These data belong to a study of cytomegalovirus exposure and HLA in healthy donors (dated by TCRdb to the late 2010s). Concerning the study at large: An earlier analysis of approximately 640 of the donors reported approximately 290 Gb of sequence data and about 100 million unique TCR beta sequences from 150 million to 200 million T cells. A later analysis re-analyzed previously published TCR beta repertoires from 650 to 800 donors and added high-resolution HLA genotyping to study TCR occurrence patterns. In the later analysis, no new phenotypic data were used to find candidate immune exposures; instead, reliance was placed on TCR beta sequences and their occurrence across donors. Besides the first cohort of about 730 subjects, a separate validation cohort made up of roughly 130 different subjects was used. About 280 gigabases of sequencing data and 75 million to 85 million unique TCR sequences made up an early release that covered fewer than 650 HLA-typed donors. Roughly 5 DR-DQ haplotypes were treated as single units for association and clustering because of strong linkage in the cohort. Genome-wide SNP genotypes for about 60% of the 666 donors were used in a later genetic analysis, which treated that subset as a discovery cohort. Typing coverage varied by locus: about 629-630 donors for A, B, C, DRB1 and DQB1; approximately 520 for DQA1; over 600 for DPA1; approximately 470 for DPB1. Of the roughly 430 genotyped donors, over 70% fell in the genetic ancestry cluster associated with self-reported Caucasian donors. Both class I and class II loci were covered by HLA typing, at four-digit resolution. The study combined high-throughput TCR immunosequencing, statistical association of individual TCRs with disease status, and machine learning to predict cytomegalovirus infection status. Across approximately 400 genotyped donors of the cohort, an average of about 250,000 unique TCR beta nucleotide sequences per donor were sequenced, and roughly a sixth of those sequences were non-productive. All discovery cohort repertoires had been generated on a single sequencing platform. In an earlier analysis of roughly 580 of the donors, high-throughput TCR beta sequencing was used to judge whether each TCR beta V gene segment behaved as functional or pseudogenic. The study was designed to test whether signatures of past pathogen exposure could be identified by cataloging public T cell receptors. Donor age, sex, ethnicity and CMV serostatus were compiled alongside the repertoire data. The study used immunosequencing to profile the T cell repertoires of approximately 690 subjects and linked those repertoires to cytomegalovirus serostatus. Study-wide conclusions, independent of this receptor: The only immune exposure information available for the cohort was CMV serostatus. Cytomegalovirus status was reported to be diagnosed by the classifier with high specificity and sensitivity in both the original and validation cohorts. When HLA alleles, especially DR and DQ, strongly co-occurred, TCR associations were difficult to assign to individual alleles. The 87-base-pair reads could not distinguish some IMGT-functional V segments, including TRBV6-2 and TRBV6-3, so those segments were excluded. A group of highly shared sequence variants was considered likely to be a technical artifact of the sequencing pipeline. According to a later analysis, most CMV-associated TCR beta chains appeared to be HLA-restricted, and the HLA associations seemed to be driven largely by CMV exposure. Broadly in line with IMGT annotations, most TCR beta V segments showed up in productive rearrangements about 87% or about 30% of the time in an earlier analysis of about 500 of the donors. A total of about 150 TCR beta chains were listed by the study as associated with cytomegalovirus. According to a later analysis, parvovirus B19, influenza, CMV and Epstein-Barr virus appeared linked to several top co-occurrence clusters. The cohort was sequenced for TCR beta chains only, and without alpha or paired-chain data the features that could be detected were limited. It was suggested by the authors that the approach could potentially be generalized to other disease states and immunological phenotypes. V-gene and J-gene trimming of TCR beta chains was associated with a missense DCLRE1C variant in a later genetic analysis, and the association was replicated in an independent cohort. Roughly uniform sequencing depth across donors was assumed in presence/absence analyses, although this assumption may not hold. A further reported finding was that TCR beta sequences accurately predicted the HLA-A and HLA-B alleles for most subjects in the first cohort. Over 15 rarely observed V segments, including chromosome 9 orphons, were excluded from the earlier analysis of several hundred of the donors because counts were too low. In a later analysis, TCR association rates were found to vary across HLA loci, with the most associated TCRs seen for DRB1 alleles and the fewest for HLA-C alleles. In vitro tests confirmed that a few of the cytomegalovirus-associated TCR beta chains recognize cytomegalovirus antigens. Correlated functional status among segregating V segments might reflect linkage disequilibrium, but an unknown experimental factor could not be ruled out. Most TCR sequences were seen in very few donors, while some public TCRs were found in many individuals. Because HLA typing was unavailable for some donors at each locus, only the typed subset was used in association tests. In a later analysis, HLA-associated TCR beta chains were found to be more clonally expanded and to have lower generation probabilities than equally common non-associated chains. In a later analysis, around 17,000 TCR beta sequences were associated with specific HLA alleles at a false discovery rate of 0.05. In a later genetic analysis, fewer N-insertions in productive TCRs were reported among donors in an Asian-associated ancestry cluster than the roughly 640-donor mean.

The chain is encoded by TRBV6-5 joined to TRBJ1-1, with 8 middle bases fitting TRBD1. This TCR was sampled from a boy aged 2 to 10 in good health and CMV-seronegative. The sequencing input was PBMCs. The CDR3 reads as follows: CASSYSTWTGSTEAFF. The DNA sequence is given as TGTGCCAGCAGTTACTCTACCTGGACAGGGTCCACTGAAGCTTTCTTT.